The 17 T cell receptor beta chains listed next were all sequenced from one sample in a study of shared clonotypes between healthy human individuals. Only in-frame clones appear in the TCRdb table, and some are missing; sequencing was by immunoSEQ multiplex PCR. The data hold 2,100,000 or so clones, with more than 90% observed a single time. The sequenced sample consisted of naive CD4+ T cells sorted from blood. The sample's subset: CD45RA+ positively selected. The receptors come from a man between 18 and 29 years old in good health.

The rearrangement joins TRBV7-2 to TRBJ2-5; D unclear. The CDR3 extends over 16 amino acids. Deletions cut 5 bases from V and 4 bases from J, with 20 bases between. In germline, CDR1 is SGHTA, CDR2 FQGNSA. This chain's CDR3 is CASSPPGVVWGETQYF. The CDR3 DNA sequence: TGTGCCAGCAGCCCCCCTGGGGTGGTTTGGGGAGAGACCCAGTACTTC.

V gene TRBV30 combines with J gene TRBJ2-5; 8 nucleotides line up with TRBD1. There are 15 residues in the CDR3. V lost 2 bases, J lost 4 bases, and 9 bases stayed unmatched. Germline-derived CDR1 and CDR2 are GTSNPN and SVGIG (reference sequence). The DNA of the CDR3 is TGTGCCTGGAGTTCCCCGGACAGGGCCCGAGAGACCCAGTACTTC. This gives the protein CAWSSPDRARETQYF.

This sequence joins TRBV5-6 and TRBJ1-2; 8 positions match TRBD1. V was clipped by 0 bases and J by 8 bases; unmatched bases: 6. This CDR3 is 14 amino acids long. Germline V CDR1 and CDR2: SGHDT, YYEEEE. CDR3 sequence reads: CASSLGRGRQGYTF. CDR3 coding DNA: TGTGCCAGCAGCTTGGGCAGGGGGCGCCAGGGCTACACCTTC.

This chain links TRBV6-1 with TRBJ1-2, with TRBD1 matching over 9 bases. The germline V gene has CDR1 MNHNS and CDR2 SASEGT. The CDR3 length is 16 residues. Trimming took 2 bases from V and 8 from J; bases not matched to a gene: 12. CDR3 sequence reads: CASSERGTGFFTGYTF. Written as DNA, the CDR3 is TGTGCCAGCAGTGAACGCGGGACAGGGTTTTTTACGGGCTACACCTTC.

J is TRBJ1-1 and V is TRBV11-2; 10 bases match TRBD1. Germline-derived CDR1 and CDR2 are SGHAT and FQNNGV. V gave up 0 bases and J gave up 11 bases; unmatched junction bases: 6. The CDR3 totals 14 residues. The CDR3 spells CASSLDIVGQGAFF. DNA for the CDR3: TGTGCCAGCAGCTTAGATATCGTGGGACAGGGGGCTTTCTTT.

The chain carries TRBV2 and TRBJ1-3; 9 positions agree with TRBD1. The CDR3 sequence is 15 residues long. Germline trimming cut 7 bases from V and 4 bases from J; bases unmatched to any gene: 8. The germline V gene encodes CDR1 SNHLY and CDR2 FYNNEI. The CDR3, as DNA: TGTGCCAGCAATACACGACAGGGGGGCGGAAACACCATATATTTT. This sequence encodes CASNTRQGGGNTIYF. Full variable domain (rest looked up from reference TRBV2 and TRBJ1-3): EPEVTQTPSHQVTQMGQEVILRCVPISNHLYFYWYRQILGQKVEFLVSFYNNEISEKSEIFDDQFSVERPDGSNFTLKIRSTKLEDSAMYFCASNTRQGGGNTIYFGEGSWLTVV.

V is TRBV2 and J is TRBJ2-7, with 8 bases that match TRBD1. Germline V gene lookup returns CDR1 SNHLY and CDR2 FYNNEI. The trim removed 11 bases at V and 4 bases at J, leaving 13 bases unmatched. The CDR3 spans 14 residues. The chain's CDR3 is CAGSTGEIAYEQYF. The CDR3 coding sequence is TGTGCCGGGTCGACAGGGGAAATCGCGTACGAGCAGTACTTC.

The DNA of the CDR3 is TGTGCCAGCAGGGTTGACAGGGGGCAATCCCTCCACTTT. Translated, it gives CASRVDRGQSLHF. The V call is TRBV6-1, the J call TRBJ1-6, with TRBD1 matching 10 bases. V lost 6 bases, J lost 14 bases, and 7 bases stayed unmatched. There are 13 residues in the CDR3. Looked up from germline, CDR1 is MNHNS and CDR2 is SASEGT.

The rearrangement joins TRBV9 to TRBJ2-7; D is possibly TRBD1 or TRBD2 (5 bases each). The CDR3 is made up of 16 amino acids. Trimming removed 4 bases at V and 3 bases at J, with 20 bases between. CDR1 and CDR2 (germline): SGDLS, YYNGEE. CDR3 protein: CASSPRTGTRVYEQYF. The DNA for the CDR3 is TGTGCCAGCAGCCCCAGGACCGGGACCCGGGTCTACGAGCAGTACTTC.

In nucleotides, the CDR3 is TGTGCCAGCGAGGAGGACAGGGTTGAAAAACTGTTTTTT. It is translated as CASEEDRVEKLFF. The chain couples TRBV11-2 to TRBJ1-4, with TRBD1 matching 8 bases. Germline loops: CDR1 SGHAT, CDR2 FQNNGV. The CDR3 has 13 amino acids. J lost 7 bases, V lost 8 bases, and 6 bases had no gene match.

This sequence joins TRBV28 and TRBJ2-7; 7 nucleotides align to TRBD1. The V segment lost 7 bases and the J segment 3 bases; nucleotides outside the gene matches: 6. The CDR3 sequence is 13 residues long. Germline lookup yields CDR1 MDHEN and CDR2 SYDVKM. The CDR3 spells CASTETGNYEQYF. CDR3 DNA sequence: TGTGCCAGCACCGAGACAGGGAACTACGAGCAGTACTTC.

In this sample, this clone turned up a few times. The same CDR3 can be traced to other DNA sequences in this sample. The chain employs TRBV19 and TRBJ1-5; weak D call: TRBD1 (5 bases). With 6 bases removed from V and 3 bases from J, the gap between germline ends came to 12 bases. CDR3 length equals 14 residues. Germline V lookup: CDR1 LNHDA, CDR2 SQIVND (reference sequence). In nucleotides, the CDR3 is TGTGCCAGTAGCACCACAGGTGACAATCAGCCCCAGCATTTT. This codes for CASSTTGDNQPQHF.

The chain uses TRBV14 and TRBJ2-7; TRBD2 matches at 13 bases. The CDR3 covers 19 residues. V was clipped by 4 bases and J by 0 bases; unmatched bases: 12. The V gene's germline CDR1 is SGHDN and CDR2 FVKESK. The CDR3 spells CASSRGLAGLGPSSYEQYF. The CDR3 DNA is TGTGCCAGCAGCCGGGGACTAGCGGGACTTGGCCCGAGCTCCTACGAGCAGTACTTC.

The chain joins TRBV2 to TRBJ2-5, with D maybe TRBD1 (6 bases). Germline V gene lookup returns CDR1 SNHLY and CDR2 FYNNEI. CDR3 length equals 15 residues. The germline V and J ends were trimmed by 4 bases and 3 bases, with 15 bases remaining between them. For the CDR3, the DNA is TGTGCCAGCAGTGCTCGCGGACAGCTAAAAGAGACCCAGTACTTC. Protein: CASSARGQLKETQYF. Combining the CDR3 with reference TRBV2 and TRBJ2-5 gives the whole variable domain EPEVTQTPSHQVTQMGQEVILRCVPISNHLYFYWYRQILGQKVEFLVSFYNNEISEKSEIFDDQFSVERPDGSNFTLKIRSTKLEDSAMYFCASSARGQLKETQYFGPGTRLLVL.

V is TRBV18 and J is TRBJ2-3; 8 bases are shared with TRBD2. CDR3 length: 13 amino acids. V dropped 0 bases and J dropped 8; count of bases not matched to a gene: 1. Per the germline V gene, CDR1 is KGHSH and CDR2 is LQKENI. The CDR3 loop is CASSPPGGVTQYF. The CDR3 DNA is TGTGCCAGCTCACCACCCGGGGGGGTTACGCAGTATTTT.

This clone turned up a few times. V gene TRBV4-1 combines with J gene TRBJ1-5; no reliable D call. V was clipped by 4 bases and J by 7 bases, with 23 bases between them. The CDR3 contains 17 residues. CDR1 is MGHRA, CDR2 YSYEKL, per germline. CDR3 amino acids: CASSPTKTDLPSQPQHF. The CDR3 nucleotides are TGCGCCAGCAGCCCGACGAAGACCGACCTTCCCTCCCAGCCCCAGCATTTT.

The rearrangement joins TRBV6-5 to TRBJ1-6; tentatively, D is TRBD1 (6 bases). The CDR3 is 14 residues long. Looked up from germline, CDR1 is MNHEY and CDR2 is SVGAGI. V was shortened by 5 bases and J by 4 bases, with 9 bases between the two germline ends. In DNA form, the CDR3 reads TGTGCCAGCAGTAAGGACAGTTATAATTCACCCCTCCACTTT. Encoded protein: CASSKDSYNSPLHF.